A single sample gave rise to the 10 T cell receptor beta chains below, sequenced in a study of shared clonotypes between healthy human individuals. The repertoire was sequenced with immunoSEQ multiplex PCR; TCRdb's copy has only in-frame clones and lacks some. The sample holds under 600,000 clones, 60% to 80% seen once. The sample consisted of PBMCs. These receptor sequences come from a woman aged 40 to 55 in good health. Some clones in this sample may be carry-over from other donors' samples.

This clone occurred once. The CDR3 region is CASSLEFSGQGAGYEQYF. DNA of the CDR3: TGTGCCAGCAGCTTGGAGTTTTCGGGACAGGGGGCCGGCTACGAGCAGTACTTC. This sequence joins TRBV5-5 and TRBJ2-7; 12 bases are shared with TRBD1. CDR1 and CDR2 from the germline V gene are SGHKS and YYEKEE (reference sequence). Trimming took 0 bases from V and 3 from J; bases not matched to a gene: 10. The CDR3 consists of 18 residues.

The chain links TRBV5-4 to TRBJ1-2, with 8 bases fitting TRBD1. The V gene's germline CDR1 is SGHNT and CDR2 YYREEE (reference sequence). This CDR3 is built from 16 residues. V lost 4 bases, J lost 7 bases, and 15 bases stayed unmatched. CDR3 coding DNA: TGTGCCAGCAGCCCAGGCTTATTGCAGGGGGCTGGTGGCTACACCTTC. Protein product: CASSPGLLQGAGGYTF.

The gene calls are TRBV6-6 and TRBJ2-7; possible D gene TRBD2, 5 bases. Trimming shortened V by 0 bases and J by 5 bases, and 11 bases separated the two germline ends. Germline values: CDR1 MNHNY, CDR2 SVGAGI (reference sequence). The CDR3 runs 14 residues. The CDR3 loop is CASSYSSSGNEQYF. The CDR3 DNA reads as TGTGCCAGCAGTTACTCTTCCTCCGGGAACGAGCAGTACTTC.

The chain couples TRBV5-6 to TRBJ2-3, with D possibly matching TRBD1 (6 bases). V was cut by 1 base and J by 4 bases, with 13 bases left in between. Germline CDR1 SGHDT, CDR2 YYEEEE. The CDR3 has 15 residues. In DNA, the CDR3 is TGTGCCAGCAGCTTGTTGACAGGTGGCCCAGATACGCAGTATTTT. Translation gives CASSLLTGGPDTQYF.

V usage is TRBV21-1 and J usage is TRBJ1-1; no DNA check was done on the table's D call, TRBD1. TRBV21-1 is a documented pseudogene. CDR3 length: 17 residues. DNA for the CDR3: TGTGCCAGCAGCAAAGTGTTACGACAGGGGATGGACACTGAAGCTTTCTTT. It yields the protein CASSKVLRQGMDTEAFF.

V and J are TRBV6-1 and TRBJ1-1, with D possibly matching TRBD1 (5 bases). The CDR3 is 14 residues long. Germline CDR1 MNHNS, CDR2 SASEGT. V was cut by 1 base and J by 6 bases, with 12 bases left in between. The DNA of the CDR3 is TGTGCCAGCAGTGAAGGGGACGGGGTAGCTGAAGCTTTCTTT. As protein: CASSEGDGVAEAFF.

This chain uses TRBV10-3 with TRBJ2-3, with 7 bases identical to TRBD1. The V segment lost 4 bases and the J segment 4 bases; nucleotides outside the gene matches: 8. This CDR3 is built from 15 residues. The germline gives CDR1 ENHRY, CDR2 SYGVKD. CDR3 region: CAISGGQSDADTQYF. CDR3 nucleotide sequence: TGTGCCATCAGTGGGGGACAGTCGGACGCAGATACGCAGTATTTT.

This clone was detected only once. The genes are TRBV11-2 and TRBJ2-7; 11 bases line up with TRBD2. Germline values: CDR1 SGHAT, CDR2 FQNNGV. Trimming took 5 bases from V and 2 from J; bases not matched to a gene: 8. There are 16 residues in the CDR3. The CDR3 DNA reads TGTGCCAGCAGCGCCGGAGTGGGACTAGCGGCCTACGAGCAGTACTTC. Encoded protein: CASSAGVGLAAYEQYF.

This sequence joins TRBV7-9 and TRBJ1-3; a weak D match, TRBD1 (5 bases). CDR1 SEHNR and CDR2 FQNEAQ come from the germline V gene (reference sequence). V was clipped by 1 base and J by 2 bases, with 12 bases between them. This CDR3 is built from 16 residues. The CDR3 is CASSLGGNTAGNTIYF. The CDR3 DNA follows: TGTGCCAGCAGCTTAGGGGGGAATACGGCTGGAAACACCATATATTTT.

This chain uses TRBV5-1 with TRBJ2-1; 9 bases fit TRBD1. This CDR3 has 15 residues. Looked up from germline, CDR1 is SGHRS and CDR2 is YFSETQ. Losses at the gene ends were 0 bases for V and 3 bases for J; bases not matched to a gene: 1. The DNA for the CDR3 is TGCGCCAGCAGCTTGGGACAGGGGGGCTACAATGAGCAGTTCTTC. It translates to CASSLGQGGYNEQFF. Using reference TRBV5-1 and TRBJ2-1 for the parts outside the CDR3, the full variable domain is KAGVTQTPRYLIKTRGQQVTLSCSPISGHRSVSWYQQTPGQGLQFLFEYFSETQRNKGNFPGRFSGRQFSNSRSEMNVSTLELGDSALYLCASSLGQGGYNEQFFGPGTRLTVL.